The 4 T cell receptor beta chains below come from one sample, sequenced in a study of shared clonotypes between healthy human individuals. Sequenced by immunoSEQ multiplex PCR; TCRdb stores in-frame clones only, minus some. This table has some 2,100,000 clones, 90% to 97% appearing once. Sequencing was done on a sample of naive CD4+ T cells sorted from blood. Stated subset: CD45RA+ positively selected. The receptors were gathered from a man in his late teens or twenties in good health.

The chain links TRBV30 to TRBJ1-4; possibly TRBD1 for D (6 bases). Trimming removed 3 bases from V and 8 bases from J, with 7 bases in between. This CDR3 is 11 amino acids long. CDR1 GTSNPN and CDR2 SVGIG come from the germline V gene (reference sequence). The CDR3 loop reads CAWRGGEKLFF. CDR3 in DNA: TGTGCCTGGAGAGGGGGGGAAAAACTGTTTTTT.

Concerning this clone itself: Other DNA sequences in the sample encode the same CDR3. This sequence joins TRBV5-1 and TRBJ2-2, with 7 bases lining up with TRBD2. The CDR3 has 15 amino acids. Germline V gene data show CDR1 as SGHRS and CDR2 as YFSETQ. Trimming removed 1 base from V and 5 bases from J; junction bases left unmatched: 5. This CDR3 reads CASSLIRGDTGELFF. CDR3 coding DNA: TGCGCCAGCAGCTTGATCCGGGGGGATACCGGGGAGCTGTTTTTT.

Details on this clone: The junction differs from germline at one of its ends, possibly a read error. The rearrangement links TRBV30 to TRBJ2-5; D is unresolved. Germline-derived CDR1 and CDR2 are GTSNPN and SVGIG (reference sequence). The CDR3 spans 13 residues. This chain's CDR3 is CAWSVDSQGTQYF. CDR3 bases: TGTGCCTGGAGTGTCGATTCGCAAGGGACCCAGTACTTC.

The V and J genes are TRBV11-2 and TRBJ2-5; weak D call: TRBD1 (5 bases). Germline loops: CDR1 SGHAT, CDR2 FQNNGV. This CDR3 is 15 amino acids long. V lost 2 bases, J lost 1 base, and 11 bases lay in between. DNA for the CDR3: TGTGCCAGCAGCTTAATGCAGGGTCCCCAAGAGACCCAGTACTTC. Amino acid sequence: CASSLMQGPQETQYF.